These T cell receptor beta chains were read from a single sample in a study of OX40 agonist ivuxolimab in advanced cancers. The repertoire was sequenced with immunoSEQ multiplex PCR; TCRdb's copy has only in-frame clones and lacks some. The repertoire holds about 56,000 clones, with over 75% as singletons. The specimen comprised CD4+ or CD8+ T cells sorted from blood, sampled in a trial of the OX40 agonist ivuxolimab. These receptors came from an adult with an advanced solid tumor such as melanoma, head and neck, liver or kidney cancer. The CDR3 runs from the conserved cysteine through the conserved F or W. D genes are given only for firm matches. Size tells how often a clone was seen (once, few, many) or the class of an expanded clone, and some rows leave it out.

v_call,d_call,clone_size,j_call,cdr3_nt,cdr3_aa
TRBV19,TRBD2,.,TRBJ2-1,TGTGCCAGTAACCTACAAGCCGGACTAGCGGGAGGCAATGAGCAGTTCTTC,CASNLQAGLAGGNEQFF
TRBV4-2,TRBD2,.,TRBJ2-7,TGTGCCAGCAGCCAAGCTCTAGCGGGATACTACGAGCAGTACTTC,CASSQALAGYYEQYF
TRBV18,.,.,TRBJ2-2,TGTGCCAGCTCAGGCGGACCAGGGAGAGAAGCGAACACCGGGGAGCTGTTTTTT,CASSGGPGREANTGELFF
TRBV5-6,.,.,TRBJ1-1,TGTGCCAGCAGCTTTCTGGGGAGTAACACTGAAGCTTTCTTT,CASSFLGSNTEAFF
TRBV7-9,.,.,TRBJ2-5,TGTGCCAGCAGCTTAGCGGGCGGACCAAGTGAGACCCAGTACTTC,CASSLAGGPSETQYF
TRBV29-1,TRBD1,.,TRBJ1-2,TGCAGCGTTGATGCCGGGACAGGACTTAACTATGGCTACACCTTC,CSVDAGTGLNYGYTF
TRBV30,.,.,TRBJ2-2,TGTGCCTGGAGTGTATTAGTAGGGAGAGGCGGGGAGCTGTTTTTT,CAWSVLVGRGGELFF
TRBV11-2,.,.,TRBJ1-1,TGTGCCAGCAGCTTATCCGGCAGCAACACTGAAGCTTTCTTT,CASSLSGSNTEAFF
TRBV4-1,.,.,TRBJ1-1,TGCGCCAGCAGCCAAGGGCCGGCTGGGGTGAACACTGAAGCTTTCTTT,CASSQGPAGVNTEAFF
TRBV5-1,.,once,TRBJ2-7,TGCGCCAGCAGCTTGGCAACAACGGATTCCTACGAGCAGTACTTC,CASSLATTDSYEQYF
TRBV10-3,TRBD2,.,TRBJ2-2,TGTGCCATCAGTGGGCCAGCGGGAGTGTCCGGGGAGCTGTTTTTT,CAISGPAGVSGELFF
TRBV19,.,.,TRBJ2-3,TGTGCCAGTAGTATTGGGGGGGGCTCAGATACGCAGTATTTT,CASSIGGGSDTQYF
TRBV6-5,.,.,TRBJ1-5,TGTTCTAGCGGGGAAAAAAATCAGCCCCAGCATTTT,CSSGEKNQPQHF
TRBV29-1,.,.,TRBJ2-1,TGCAGCGTTGACAGGGGAGGTGAGCAGTTCTTC,CSVDRGGEQFF
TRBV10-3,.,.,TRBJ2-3,TGTGCCATCAGGATCGGTACAGGGTCAGGCACAGATACGCAGTATTTT,CAIRIGTGSGTDTQYF
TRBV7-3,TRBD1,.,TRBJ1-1,TGTGCCAGCAGCGTAACAGGGGGCTTTGAAGCTTTCTTT,CASSVTGGFEAFF
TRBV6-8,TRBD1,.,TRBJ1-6,TGTGCCAGCAGTTCCCGGACAGGGGAGACACCCCTCCACTTT,CASSSRTGETPLHF
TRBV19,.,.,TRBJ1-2,TGTGCCAGTAGTATTGGACAGCACTATGGCTACACCTTC,CASSIGQHYGYTF
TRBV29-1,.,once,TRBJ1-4,TGCAGCGCCAGGGTATGGGGTGAAAAACTGTTTTTT,CSARVWGEKLFF
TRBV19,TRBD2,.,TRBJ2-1,TGTGCCAGTAGTTCCGGACTAGCGGGAGGGCAAGCCTACAATGAGCAGTTCTTC,CASSSGLAGGQAYNEQFF
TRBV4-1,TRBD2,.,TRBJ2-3,TGCGCCAGCAGCCAAAGAGGAGCGGGAGAAGAAGATACGCAGTATTTT,CASSQRGAGEEDTQYF
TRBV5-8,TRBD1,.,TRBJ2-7,TGTGCCAGCAGCCTCGGGACAGTCGGCGAGCAGTACTTC,CASSLGTVGEQYF
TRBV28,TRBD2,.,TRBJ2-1,TGTGCCAGCAGTTCCACGGGGACTAGCGGGGGGAGGTACAATGAGCAGTTCTTC,CASSSTGTSGGRYNEQFF
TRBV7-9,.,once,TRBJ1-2,TGTGCCAGCAGCTTAGCGACCAGGGTTAGACACTATGGCTACACCTTC,CASSLATRVRHYGYTF
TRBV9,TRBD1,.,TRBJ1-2,TGTGCCAGCGGACAGGGAGGTGGCTACACCTTC,CASGQGGGYTF
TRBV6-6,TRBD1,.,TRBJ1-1,TGTGCCAGCAGTTATGGACAGGGGCGGGTGGGGACTGAAGCTTTCTTT,CASSYGQGRVGTEAFF
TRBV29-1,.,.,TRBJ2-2,TGCAGCGTTGTAGGGCAGGGAGCCGGGGAGCTGTTTTTT,CSVVGQGAGELFF
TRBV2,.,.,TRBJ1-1,TGTGCCAGCAGTGAACGGGAGGGAATTTGGACTGAAGCTTTCTTT,CASSEREGIWTEAFF
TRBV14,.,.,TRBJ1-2,TGTGCCAGCAGCCAAGCGGGGATCCTTAGTGGCTACACCTTC,CASSQAGILSGYTF
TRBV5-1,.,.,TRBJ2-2,TGCGCCAGCAGCTTGGGACCGAACACCGGGGAGCTGTTTTTT,CASSLGPNTGELFF
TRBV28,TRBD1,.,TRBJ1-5,TGTGCCAGCAGTTCGCCGGACAGGGTTCAGCCCCAGCATTTT,CASSSPDRVQPQHF
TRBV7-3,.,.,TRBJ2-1,TGTGCCAGCAGCTATTCCTTAGCAGGCTACAATGAGCAGTTCTTC,CASSYSLAGYNEQFF
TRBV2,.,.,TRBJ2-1,TGTGCCAGCAGTGAGGGGCCCAGAGGACGAGTCGAGCAGTTCTTC,CASSEGPRGRVEQFF
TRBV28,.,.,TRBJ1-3,TGTGCCAGCACCCACCCGTTCGCCGGTCTCTCTGGAAACACCATATATTTT,CASTHPFAGLSGNTIYF
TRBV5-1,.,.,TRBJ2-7,TGCGCCAGCAGCATCGGACAGATTGGGGCTTTGGAGCAGTACTTC,CASSIGQIGALEQYF
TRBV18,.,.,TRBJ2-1,TGTGCCAGCTCACAAAACCTCGGCGGAGGGAATGAGCAGTTCTTC,CASSQNLGGGNEQFF
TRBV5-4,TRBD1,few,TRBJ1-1,TGTGCCAGCAGCTGGGGACAGGGGGCCACTGAAGCTTTCTTT,CASSWGQGATEAFF
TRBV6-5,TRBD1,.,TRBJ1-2,TGTGCCAGCAGTTACGGGACAGGGACCAACTATGGCTACACCTTC,CASSYGTGTNYGYTF
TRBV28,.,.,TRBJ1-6,TGTGCCAGCACGAGGGTTGGGTCACCCCTCCACTTT,CASTRVGSPLHF
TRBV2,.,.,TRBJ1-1,TGTGCCAGCAGTGATTGGGGGGCAAACACTGAAGCTTTCTTT,CASSDWGANTEAFF
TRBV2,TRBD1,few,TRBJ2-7,TGTGCCAGCAGCATGGGGGGACAGGGGCTCTACGAGCAGTACTTC,CASSMGGQGLYEQYF
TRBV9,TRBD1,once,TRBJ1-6,TGTGCCAGCAGCGTAGCAACAGGGGATCGAAATTCACCCCTCCACTTT,CASSVATGDRNSPLHF
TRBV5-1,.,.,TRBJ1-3,TGCGCCAGCAGCGCAGAGGCAGCTGGAAACACCATATATTTT,CASSAEAAGNTIYF
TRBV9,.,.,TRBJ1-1,TGTGCCAGCAGCGTCGAGCCGAAGCTGAACACTGAAGCTTTCTTT,CASSVEPKLNTEAFF
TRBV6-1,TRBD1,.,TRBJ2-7,TGTGCCAGCAGTGAGGACCGGGACAGGTTTCAGTACTTC,CASSEDRDRFQYF
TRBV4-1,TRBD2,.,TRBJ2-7,TGCGCCAGCAGCCACTCCGGGGAGGGGTGGAGGCCGTTCGTGCAGTACTTC,CASSHSGEGWRPFVQYF
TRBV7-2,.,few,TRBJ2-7,TGTGCCAGCAGCTTCCAAGCGGGCTCCTACGAGCAGTACTTC,CASSFQAGSYEQYF
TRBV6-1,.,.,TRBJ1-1,TGTGCCAGCAGTGAAGTTGGGACTACGGACACTGAAGCTTTCTTT,CASSEVGTTDTEAFF
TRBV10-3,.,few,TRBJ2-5,TGTGCCATCAGTGAGCAAGAGACCCAGTACTTC,CAISEQETQYF
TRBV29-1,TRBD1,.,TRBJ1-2,TGCAGCGTCCAGGCGGGAGGGGGCAGCTATGGCTACACCTTC,CSVQAGGGSYGYTF
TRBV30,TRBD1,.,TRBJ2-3,TGTGCCTGGAGTGCCGGGACAGGGGGCGCTGGGGGAGGGCGCACAGATACGCAGTATTTT,CAWSAGTGGAGGGRTDTQYF
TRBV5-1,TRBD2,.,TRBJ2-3,TGCGCCAGCAGCTCGACTAGCGCACCAGATACGCAGTATTTT,CASSSTSAPDTQYF
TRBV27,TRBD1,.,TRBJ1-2,TGTGCCACTCTGAGCCGGGACAGGGGGTATGGCTACACCTTC,CATLSRDRGYGYTF
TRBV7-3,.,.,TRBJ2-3,TGTGCCAGCAGCCAAGGGGCTAGCACAGATACGCAGTATTTT,CASSQGASTDTQYF